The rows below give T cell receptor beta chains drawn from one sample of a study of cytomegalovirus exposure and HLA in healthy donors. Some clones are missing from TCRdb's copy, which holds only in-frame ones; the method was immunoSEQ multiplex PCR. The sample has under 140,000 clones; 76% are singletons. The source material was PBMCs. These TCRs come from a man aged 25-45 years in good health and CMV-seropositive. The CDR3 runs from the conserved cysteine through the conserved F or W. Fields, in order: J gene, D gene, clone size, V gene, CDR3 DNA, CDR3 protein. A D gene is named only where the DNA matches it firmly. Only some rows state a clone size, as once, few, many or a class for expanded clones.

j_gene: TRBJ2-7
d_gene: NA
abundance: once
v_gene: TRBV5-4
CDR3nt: TGTGCCAGCAGCTTGGTTGGCGGGGGCCACGAGCAGTACTTC
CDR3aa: CASSLVGGGHEQYF

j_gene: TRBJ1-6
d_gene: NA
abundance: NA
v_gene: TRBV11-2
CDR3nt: TGTGCCAGCAGGGGACACCCGGGGAGTTCACCCCTCCACTTT
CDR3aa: CASRGHPGSSPLHF

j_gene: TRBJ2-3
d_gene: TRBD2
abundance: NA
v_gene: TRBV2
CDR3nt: TGTGCCAGCACTATCCTAGCGGGGGGGTTAGATACGCAGTATTTT
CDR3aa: CASTILAGGLDTQYF

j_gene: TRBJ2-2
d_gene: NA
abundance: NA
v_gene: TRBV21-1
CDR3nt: TGTGCCAACCTCTACACCGGGACAGAGAACACCGGGGAGCTGTTTTTT
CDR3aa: CANLYTGTENTGELFF

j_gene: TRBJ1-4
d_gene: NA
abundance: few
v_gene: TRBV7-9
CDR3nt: TGTGCCAGCAGCCCTACCATTGGGGGCGCAGGGTTTAATGAAAAACTGTTTTTT
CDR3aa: CASSPTIGGAGFNEKLFF

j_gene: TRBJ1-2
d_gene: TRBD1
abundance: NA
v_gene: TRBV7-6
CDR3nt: TGCGCCAGCAGCTTAGTAGGGGGCCCTAACTATGGCTACACCTTC
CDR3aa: CASSLVGGPNYGYTF

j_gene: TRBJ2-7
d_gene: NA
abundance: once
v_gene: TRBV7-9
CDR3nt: TGTGCCAGCAGCCCAGACGAGGGATTAAGCTCCTACGAGCAGTACTTC
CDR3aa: CASSPDEGLSSYEQYF

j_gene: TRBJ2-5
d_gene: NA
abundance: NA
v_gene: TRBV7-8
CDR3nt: TGTGCCAGCATGTTTTATGAGGCCGTTCAAGAGACCCAGTACTTC
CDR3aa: CASMFYEAVQETQYF

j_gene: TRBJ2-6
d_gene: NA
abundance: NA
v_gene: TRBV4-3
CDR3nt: TGCGCCAGCAGCCAAGAGGGACTTTCTGGGGCCAACGTCCTGACTTTC
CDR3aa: CASSQEGLSGANVLTF

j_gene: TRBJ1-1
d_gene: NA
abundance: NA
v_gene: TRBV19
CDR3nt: TGTGCCAGTAGTAACCTGTGGGGGGATGGTACTGAAGCTTTCTTT
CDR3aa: CASSNLWGDGTEAFF

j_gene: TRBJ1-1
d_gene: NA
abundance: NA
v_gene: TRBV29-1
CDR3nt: TGCAGCGCCTCCGGACAGTCCTTGAACACTGAAGCTTTCTTT
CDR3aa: CSASGQSLNTEAFF

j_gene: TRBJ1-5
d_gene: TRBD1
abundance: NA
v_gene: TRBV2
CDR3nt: TGTGCCAGCAGAGAGGGGGCCAGGGGGCCCCAGCATTTT
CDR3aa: CASREGARGPQHF

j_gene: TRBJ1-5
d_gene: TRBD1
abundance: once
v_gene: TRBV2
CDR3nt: TGTGCCAGCAGTGCTGGCGGACAGGGGGCGATCCAGCCCCAGCATTTT
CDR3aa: CASSAGGQGAIQPQHF

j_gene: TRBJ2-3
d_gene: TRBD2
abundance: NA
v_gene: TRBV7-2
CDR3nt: TGTGCCAGCAGCTTAGGGGGACTAGGCGGGGCAGATACGCAGTATTTT
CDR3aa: CASSLGGLGGADTQYF

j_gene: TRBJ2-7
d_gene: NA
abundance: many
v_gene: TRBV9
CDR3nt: TGTGCCAGCAGCGTAGGCGGGAACCCCTACGAGCAGTACTTC
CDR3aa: CASSVGGNPYEQYF

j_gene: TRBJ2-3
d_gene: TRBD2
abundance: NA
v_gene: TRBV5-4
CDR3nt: TGTGCCAGCAGCCGGGGACTAGCGACAGATACGCAGTATTTT
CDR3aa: CASSRGLATDTQYF

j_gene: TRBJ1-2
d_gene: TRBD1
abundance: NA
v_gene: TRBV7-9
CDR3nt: TGTGCCAGCAGCCCAAGACAGGGGGCGCATGGCTACACCTTC
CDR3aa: CASSPRQGAHGYTF

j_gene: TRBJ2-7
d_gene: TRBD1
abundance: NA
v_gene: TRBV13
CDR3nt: TGTGCCAGCAGCTTGGGACAGGGGGCCTGGGAGCAGTACTTC
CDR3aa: CASSLGQGAWEQYF

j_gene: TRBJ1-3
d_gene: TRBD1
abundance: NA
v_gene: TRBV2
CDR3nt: TGTGCCAGCAGTGGAGGGACAGCAACCTACTCTGGAAACACCATATATTTT
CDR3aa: CASSGGTATYSGNTIYF

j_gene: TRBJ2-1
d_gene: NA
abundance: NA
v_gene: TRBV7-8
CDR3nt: TGTGCCAGCAGCTTAAGCAACAATGAGCAGTTCTTC
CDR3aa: CASSLSNNEQFF

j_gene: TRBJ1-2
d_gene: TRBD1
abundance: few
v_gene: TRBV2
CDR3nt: TGTGCCAGCAGGGTGGAGGGACAGTCCCAATATGGCTACACCTTC
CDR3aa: CASRVEGQSQYGYTF

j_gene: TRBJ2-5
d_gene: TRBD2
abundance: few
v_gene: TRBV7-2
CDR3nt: TGTGCCAGCAGCTTAGCGGGGAGCGGGGGGGAGACCCAGTACTTC
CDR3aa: CASSLAGSGGETQYF

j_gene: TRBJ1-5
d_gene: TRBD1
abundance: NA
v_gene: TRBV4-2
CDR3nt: TGTGCCAGCAGTCCGGGACAGGGGTTGCAGCCCCAGCATTTT
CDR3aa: CASSPGQGLQPQHF

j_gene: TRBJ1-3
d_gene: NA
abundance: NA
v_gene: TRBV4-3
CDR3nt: TGCGCCAGCAGCCAAGACGTTCCTATGAGCTCTGGAAACACCATATATTTT
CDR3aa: CASSQDVPMSSGNTIYF

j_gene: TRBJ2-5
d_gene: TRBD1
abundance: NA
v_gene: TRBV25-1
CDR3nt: TGTGCCAGCAGCCTAGGGACAGAAGAGACCCAGTACTTC
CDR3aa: CASSLGTEETQYF

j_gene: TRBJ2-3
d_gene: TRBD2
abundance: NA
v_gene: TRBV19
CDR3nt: TGTGCCAGTAGTATGCGAGCGGGGGGGCTCACAGATACGCAGTATTTT
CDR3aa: CASSMRAGGLTDTQYF

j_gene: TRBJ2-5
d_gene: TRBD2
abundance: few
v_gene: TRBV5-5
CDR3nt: TGCGCCAGCAGCCAAGATCGGGGGGGCTGGGGGGGGGAGACCCAGTACTTC
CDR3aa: CASSQDRGGWGGETQYF

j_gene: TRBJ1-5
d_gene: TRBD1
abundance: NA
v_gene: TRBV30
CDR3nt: TGTGCCTGGAGCCAGGGGGCGGGCAATCAGCCCCAGCATTTT
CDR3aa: CAWSQGAGNQPQHF

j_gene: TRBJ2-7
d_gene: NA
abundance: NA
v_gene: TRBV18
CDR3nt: TGTGCCAGCTCACCCCCTGATTACCGCGAGCAGTACTTC
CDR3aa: CASSPPDYREQYF

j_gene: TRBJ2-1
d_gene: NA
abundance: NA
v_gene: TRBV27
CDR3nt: TGTGCCAGCAGTTTAAGGGGTGAGCAGTTCTTC
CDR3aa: CASSLRGEQFF

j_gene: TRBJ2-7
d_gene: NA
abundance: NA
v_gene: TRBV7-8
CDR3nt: TGTGCCAGCAGCTTCGGGACTCCGGATAGCTCCTACGAGCAGTACTTC
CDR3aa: CASSFGTPDSSYEQYF

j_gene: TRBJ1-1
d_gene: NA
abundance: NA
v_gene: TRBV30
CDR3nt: TGTGCCTGGAGCCTCAGGACTGAAGCTTTCTTT
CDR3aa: CAWSLRTEAFF

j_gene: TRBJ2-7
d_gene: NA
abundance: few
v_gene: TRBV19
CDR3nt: TGTGCCAGTAGTATAGGCGGAGGGATTCCTTCCTACGAGCAGTACTTC
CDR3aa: CASSIGGGIPSYEQYF

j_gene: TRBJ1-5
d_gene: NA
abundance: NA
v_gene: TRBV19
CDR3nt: TGTGCCAGTAGTATAAAGGGGTATCAGCCCCAGCATTTT
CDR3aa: CASSIKGYQPQHF

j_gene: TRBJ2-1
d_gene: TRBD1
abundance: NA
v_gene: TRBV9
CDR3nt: TGTGCCAGCAGCGAACAGGGGTGGAACAATGAGCAGTTCTTC
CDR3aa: CASSEQGWNNEQFF

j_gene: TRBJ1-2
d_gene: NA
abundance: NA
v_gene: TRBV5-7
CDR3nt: TGTGCCAGCAGCTTGGTTGGACGGACAGACTTTTTAAACTATGGCTACACCTTC
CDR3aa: CASSLVGRTDFLNYGYTF

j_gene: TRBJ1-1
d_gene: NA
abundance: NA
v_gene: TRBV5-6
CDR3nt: TGTGCCAGCAGCTCCCCTGCGGGGATGAACACTGAAGCTTTCTTT
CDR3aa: CASSSPAGMNTEAFF

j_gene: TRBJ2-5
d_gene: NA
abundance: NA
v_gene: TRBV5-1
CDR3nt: TGCGCCAGCAGCTCCTCTCAAGAGACCCAGTACTTC
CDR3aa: CASSSSQETQYF

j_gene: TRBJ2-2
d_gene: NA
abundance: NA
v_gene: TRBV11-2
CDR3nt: TGTGCCAGCAGCTTACCCTCGACTACGAACACCGGGGAGCTGTTTTTT
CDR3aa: CASSLPSTTNTGELFF

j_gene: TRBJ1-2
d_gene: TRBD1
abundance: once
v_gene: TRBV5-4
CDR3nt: TGTGCCAGCAGCCCTCCCCCCGGGACAGCCTATGGCTACACCTTC
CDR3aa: CASSPPPGTAYGYTF

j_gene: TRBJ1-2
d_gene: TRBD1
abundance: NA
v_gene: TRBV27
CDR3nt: TGTGCCAGCAGTTGGTCGACAGGGGGATCCAACTATGGCTACACCTTC
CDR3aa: CASSWSTGGSNYGYTF

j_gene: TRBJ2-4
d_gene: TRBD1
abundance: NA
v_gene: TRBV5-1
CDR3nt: TGCGCCAGCAGCTTGGCAGGACCAGGGGGCCTAGACATTCAGTACTTC
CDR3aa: CASSLAGPGGLDIQYF

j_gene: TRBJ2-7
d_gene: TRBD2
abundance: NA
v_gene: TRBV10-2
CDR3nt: TGCGCCAGCAGTGAGAGTCCTAGCGGGGTTACCTACGAGCAGTACTTC
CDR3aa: CASSESPSGVTYEQYF

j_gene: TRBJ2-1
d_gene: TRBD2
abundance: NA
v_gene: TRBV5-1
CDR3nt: TGCGCCAGCAGCCTGACTAGCGGGGGAGACAATGAGCAGTTCTTC
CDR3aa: CASSLTSGGDNEQFF

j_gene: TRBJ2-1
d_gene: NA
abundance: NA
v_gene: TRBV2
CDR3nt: TGTGCCAGCAGTGTGGGCTTAAGTTCCTACAATGAGCAGTTCTTC
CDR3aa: CASSVGLSSYNEQFF

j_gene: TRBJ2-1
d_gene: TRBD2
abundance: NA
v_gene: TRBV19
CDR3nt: TGTGCCAGTAGGAGAGGGACTAGCGGGGGGGCCGGGGATGAGCAGTTCTTC
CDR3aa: CASRRGTSGGAGDEQFF

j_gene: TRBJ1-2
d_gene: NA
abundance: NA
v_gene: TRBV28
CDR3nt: TGTGCCAGCAGTTCACGGGGATACTATGGCTACACCTTC
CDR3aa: CASSSRGYYGYTF

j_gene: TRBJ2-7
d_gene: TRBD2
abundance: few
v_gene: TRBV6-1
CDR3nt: TGTGCCAGCAGTGGGAGAAGACCTAGCGGGGGGACCTACGAGCAGTACTTC
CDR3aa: CASSGRRPSGGTYEQYF

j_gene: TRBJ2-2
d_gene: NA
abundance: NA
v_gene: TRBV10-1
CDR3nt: TGCGCCAGCAGTGAGGGGGCCTACACCGGGGAGCTGTTTTTT
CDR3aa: CASSEGAYTGELFF

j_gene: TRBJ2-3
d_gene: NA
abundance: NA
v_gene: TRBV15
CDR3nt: TGTGCCACCAGCAGAGATCGCGAATCAACGCAGTATTTT
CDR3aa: CATSRDRESTQYF

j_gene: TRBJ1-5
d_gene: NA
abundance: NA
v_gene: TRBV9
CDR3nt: TGTGCCAGCAGCCCCCAGGACAGATTCAATCAGCCCCAGCATTTT
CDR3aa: CASSPQDRFNQPQHF

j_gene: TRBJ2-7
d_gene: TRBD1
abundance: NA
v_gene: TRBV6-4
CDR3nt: TGTGCCAGCAAATTAGACAGGGGACCCTACGAGCAGTACTTC
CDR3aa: CASKLDRGPYEQYF

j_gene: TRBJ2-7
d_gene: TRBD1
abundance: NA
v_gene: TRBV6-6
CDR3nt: TGTGCCAGCGGGTTTAGGACAGGGAACTACGAGCAGTACTTC
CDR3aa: CASGFRTGNYEQYF

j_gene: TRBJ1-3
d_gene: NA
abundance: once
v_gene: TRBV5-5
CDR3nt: TGTGCCAGCAGCTTGCTGGGGGGAATAGACTCTGGAAACACCATATATTTT
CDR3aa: CASSLLGGIDSGNTIYF

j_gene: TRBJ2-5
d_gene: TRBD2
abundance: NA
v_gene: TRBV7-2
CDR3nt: TGTGCCAGCAGCTTACTCCTCCAGACTAGCGGGGGGGCGGAGACCCAGTACTTC
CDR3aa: CASSLLLQTSGGAETQYF